The T cell receptor beta chain described here comes from a study of control samples from healthy donors and cancer patients. Sequencing was performed with immunoSEQ multiplex PCR; in TCRdb, only in-frame clones are kept and a portion is missing. The data show 140,000 or so clones, more than 85% seen once. The CDR3 consists of 14 residues. CDR1 is MNHEY and CDR2 is SVGAGI in the germline V gene. Trimming took off 2 bases at V and 2 bases at J, with 10 bases between the two ends. The gene calls are TRBV6-5 and TRBJ2-7; no firm D call. The sequence was collected from a man aged 25-40 years in good health. The source material was blood. CDR3 protein: CASSYPDRPYEQYF. The CDR3 nucleotides read TGTGCCAGCAGTTACCCCGACCGGCCCTACGAGCAGTACTTC.